One and the same sample provided the 2 T cell receptor beta chains below, sequenced in a study of human T cells and chemical hapten exposure (dated by TCRdb to the early 2020s). The library was prepared using RACE. TCRdb records NextSeq 500 as the sequencer. TCRdb reprocessing: public reads trimmed at Q25 with fastp, clones called with MiXCR, in-frame beta chains kept. Rows matching on CDR3 protein sequence are summarized as one entry with the most common DNA and genes. The sample table shows 62,000 or so distinct CDR3 sequences, and 9.5% to 11% are seen once. Jointly, the top ten make up around 2.1% of the sample. What this sample's time point label stands for: patch test 3, about 24 weeks after DPC sensitization. Sample treatment or condition, as interpreted from the label and publication: therapeutic diphenylcyclopropenone sensitization with weekly scalp DPC. The sample consisted of whole blood, taken in connection with sensitization to the hapten diphenylcyclopropenone (DPC). The origin of the receptors is a woman aged 25 to 45 with alopecia areata. Some clones in this sample may be carry-over from other donors' samples.

V usage is TRBV9 and J usage is TRBJ1-2, with TRBD1 matching over 9 bases. Trimming removed 4 bases from V and 3 bases from J; junction bases left unmatched: 4. Germline V gives CDR1 SGDLS, CDR2 YYNGEE. The length of the CDR3 is 14 residues. The CDR3 region has the DNA TGTGCCAGCAGCCATGACAGGGGGGACTATGGCTACACCTTC. Protein sequence: CASSHDRGDYGYTF.

There are a few counts of this clonotype. The chain carries TRBV27 and TRBJ2-3; D remains ambiguous. CDR1 is MNHEY and CDR2 is SMNVEV in the germline V gene (reference sequence). This CDR3 comprises 13 residues. V was pared by 3 bases and J by 2 bases, with 6 bases between. In nucleotides, the CDR3 is TGTGCCAGCAGTTTCAGCCCCACAGATACGCAGTATTTT. Residues: CASSFSPTDTQYF.